The clone carrying this T cell receptor (beta chain) was counted once. The sample comes from a study of blood T cell repertoires in COVID-19. The CDR3 spans 13 residues. Looked up from germline, CDR1 is SGHDT and CDR2 is YYEEEE. V was cut by 0 bases and J by 6 bases, with 10 bases left in between. The protocol was immunoSEQ multiplex PCR, while the TCRdb copy is restricted to in-frame clones and leaves out a portion. This sample has approximately 260,000 clones; about 81% occur once, and the top ten carry under 5%. This chain connects TRBV5-6 to TRBJ2-7; D unclear. The sample was PBMCs or T cells enriched from blood (not recorded which). The receptor's source is a man aged 30 to 45 with acute COVID-19. This CDR3 is CASSLDSAFEQYV. The CDR3 nucleotides are TGTGCCAGCAGCTTGGATAGTGCCTTCGAGCAGTACGTC.